Below, 12 T cell receptor beta chains from the same sample are listed, as sequenced in a study of shared clonotypes between healthy human individuals. Clones were sequenced by immunoSEQ multiplex PCR, and TCRdb holds only the in-frame ones, with some missing. The profile shows more than 1 million clones, about 84% of them singletons. The sample comprised memory CD4+ T cells from PBMCs. Subset in this sample: CD45RA-negative fraction. The source of these receptors is a man aged 18 to 30 in good health. Some clones in this sample may be carry-over from other donors' samples.

This rearrangement joins TRBV28 to TRBJ2-7; the D is unclear. Germline assignment: CDR1 MDHEN and CDR2 SYDVKM. V lost 5 bases and J 5 bases, leaving 16 bases between the germline ends. This CDR3 is 14 amino acids long. The CDR3 sequence is CASSVMGRWHEQYF. CDR3 nucleotide sequence: TGTGCCAGCAGTGTTATGGGTCGCTGGCACGAGCAGTACTTC.

This rearrangement joins TRBV7-9 to TRBJ2-7; TRBD1 matches at 8 bases. The CDR3 contains 14 residues. Germline-derived CDR1 and CDR2 are SEHNR and FQNEAQ (reference sequence). The J segment lost 2 bases and the V segment lost 4 bases, leaving 4 bases of the junction unmatched. The CDR3 is CASSYDRGPYEQYF. DNA for the CDR3: TGTGCCAGCAGCTACGACAGGGGACCCTACGAGCAGTACTTC.

As to this clone: Other DNA sequences in the sample encode the same CDR3. The chain recombines TRBV9 with TRBJ2-2, with D uncertain. Germline CDR1 is SGDLS and CDR2 is YYNGEE. Trimming cost V 0 bases and J 3 bases, with 6 bases left between them. The CDR3 contains 14 residues. The CDR3 here is CASSVVGYTGELFF. The CDR3 nucleotides read TGTGCCAGCAGCGTAGTGGGTTACACCGGGGAGCTGTTTTTT.

This clone was observed at least ten times. The V and J genes are TRBV29-1 and TRBJ2-5; possible D gene TRBD1, 5 bases. The CDR3 length is 14 residues. From germline, CDR1 is SQVTM and CDR2 ANQGSEA. Trimming took off 6 bases at V and 5 bases at J, with 19 bases between the two ends. The CDR3 DNA follows: TGCAGCGTGGCCCGTTTCGGACAAAGGGAGACCCAGTACTTC. Translated: CSVARFGQRETQYF.

The chain recombines TRBV5-1 with TRBJ2-2; D is undetermined. V lost 7 bases and J 5 bases, leaving 12 bases between the germline ends. Germline CDR1 is SGHRS and CDR2 is YFSETQ. The CDR3 runs to 13 residues. The CDR3 spells CASAQEWTGELFF. The CDR3 nucleotides read TGCGCCAGCGCGCAGGAGTGGACCGGGGAGCTGTTTTTT.

The genes are TRBV6-1 and TRBJ1-1, with TRBD1 as a possible D gene (5 bases). The V end lost 6 bases, the J end lost 1 base, and 9 bases lay between the germline ends. This CDR3 region has 13 residues. Germline values: CDR1 MNHNS, CDR2 SASEGT. The CDR3 sequence: CASRADRNTEAFF. DNA of the CDR3: TGTGCCAGCAGGGCCGACAGGAACACTGAAGCTTTCTTT.

V usage is TRBV5-1 and J usage is TRBJ2-2, with a weak D call TRBD1 (6 bases). Germline V CDR1 and CDR2: SGHRS, YFSETQ. Trimming removed 2 bases from V and 2 bases from J, with 13 bases in between. The CDR3 totals 16 residues. CDR3 sequence (DNA): TGCGCCAGCAGCTTATCGTCCGGGACAAACACCGGGGAGCTGTTTTTT. Its translation is CASSLSSGTNTGELFF.

This clone was picked up one time. This CDR3 is CSVVLAGGTDTQYF. The CDR3 nucleotides read TGCAGCGTTGTCCTAGCGGGAGGCACAGATACGCAGTATTTT. The chain has TRBV29-1 and TRBJ2-3; 10 nucleotides match TRBD2. This CDR3 has 14 amino acids. The J segment lost 1 base and the V segment lost 4 bases, leaving 2 bases of the junction unmatched. Germline values: CDR1 SQVTM, CDR2 ANQGSEA.

This chain joins TRBV5-1 and TRBJ2-5, with TRBD2 matching over 14 bases. The trim removed 5 bases at V and 0 bases at J, leaving 9 bases unmatched. The CDR3 is 18 amino acids. Looked up from germline, CDR1 is SGHRS and CDR2 is YFSETQ. The CDR3 DNA sequence: TGCGCCAGCAGTGGGGGACTAGCGGGGGACCCGTACCAAGAGACCCAGTACTTC. This translates into CASSGGLAGDPYQETQYF. The variable domain in full, completed from reference TRBV5-1 and TRBJ2-5, reads KAGVTQTPRYLIKTRGQQVTLSCSPISGHRSVSWYQQTPGQGLQFLFEYFSETQRNKGNFPGRFSGRQFSNSRSEMNVSTLELGDSALYLCASSGGLAGDPYQETQYFGPGTRLLVL.

J is TRBJ1-1 and V is TRBV19; D is uncertain. V lost 10 bases to trimming and J lost 5 bases, with 17 bases between them. Germline lookup yields CDR1 LNHDA and CDR2 SQIVND (reference sequence). CDR3 length: 13 amino acids. The CDR3: CATGVRVGTEAFF. The CDR3 nucleotides read TGTGCCACCGGCGTGCGGGTGGGAACTGAAGCTTTCTTT.

This sequence joins TRBV5-1 and TRBJ2-7; 8 bases fit TRBD1. This CDR3 has 16 amino acids. V gave up 1 base and J gave up 2 bases; unmatched junction bases: 8. CDR1 and CDR2 (germline): SGHRS, YFSETQ. The CDR3 region is CASSLSQGVPTYEQYF. The CDR3 region has the DNA TGCGCCAGCAGCTTGTCACAGGGGGTTCCCACCTACGAGCAGTACTTC.

The chain has TRBV18 and TRBJ1-2, with D possibly matching TRBD1 (5 bases). Germline V gene data show CDR1 as KGHSH and CDR2 as LQKENI. The CDR3 is 14 residues long. Deletions cut 2 bases from V and 3 bases from J, with 10 bases between. The CDR3 sequence is CASSPSEGYYGYTF. Here the CDR3 DNA reads TGTGCCAGCTCACCATCTGAGGGGTACTATGGCTACACCTTC.